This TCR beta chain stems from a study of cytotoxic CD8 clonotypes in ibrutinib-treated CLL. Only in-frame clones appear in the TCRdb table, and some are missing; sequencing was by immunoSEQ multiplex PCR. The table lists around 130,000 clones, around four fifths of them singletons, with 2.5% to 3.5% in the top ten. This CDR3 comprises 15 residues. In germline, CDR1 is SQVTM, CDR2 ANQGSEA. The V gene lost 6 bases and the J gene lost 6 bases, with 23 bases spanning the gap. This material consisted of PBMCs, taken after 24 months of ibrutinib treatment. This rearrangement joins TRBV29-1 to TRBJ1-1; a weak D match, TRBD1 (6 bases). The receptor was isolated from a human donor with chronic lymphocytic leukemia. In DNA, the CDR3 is TGCAGCGTCGTACGGGGGGGCATCGGTTTCGCTGAAGCTTTCTTT. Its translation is CSVVRGGIGFAEAFF.